This TCR beta chain was identified during a study of shared clonotypes between healthy human individuals. Study observations and caveats: Blood alone was sampled, and tissue repertoires likely differ. Expectations were that clonotype sharing among donors would be affected by sequencing depth.

CD8 memory fractions consisted of CD45RO+ and CCR7-negative CD45RA+ TemRA cells together. This clone was picked up a small number of times. Its antigen remains unidentified. This CDR3 contains 14 residues. The germline CDR1 and CDR2 sequences are SGHTA and FQGNSA. V gave up 4 bases and J gave up 9 bases, with 19 bases separating them. TCRdb's copy holds only in-frame clones and misses some; the assay was immunoSEQ multiplex PCR. The sample includes 90,000 to 120,000 clones, about 70% of them seen just once. The material sequenced was memory CD8+ T cells sorted from blood. Subset in this sample: CD45RO+ cells pooled with CCR7-negative TemRA cells. The sequence was obtained from a woman in her twenties or thirties in good health. This sequence joins TRBV7-2 and TRBJ2-7, with D tentatively TRBD2 (5 bases). CDR3 sequence: CASSSLPSAGVQYF. The CDR3 nucleotides are TGTGCCAGCAGCTCCCTCCCAAGTGCCGGGGTGCAGTACTTC. The complete variable domain, with remaining parts taken from reference TRBV7-2 and TRBJ2-7, reads GAGVSQSPSNKVTEKGKDVELRCDPISGHTALYWYRQSLGQGLEFLIYFQGNSAPDKSGLPSDRFSAERTGGSVSTLTIQRTQQEDSAVYLCASSSLPSAGVQYFGPGTRLTVT.